This T cell receptor beta chain was recorded in a study of T cell responses to AZD1222 COVID-19 vaccine. General study points: Spike-specific TCR breadth and depth grew following two AZD1222 doses. Baseline serostatus was positive in only a handful of AZD1222 recipients.

Trimming removed 6 bases at V and 1 base at J, with 14 bases between. Germline assignment: CDR1 MDHEN and CDR2 SYDVKM. The CDR3 covers 15 residues. For this clone: Antigen: not known.

The method was immunoSEQ multiplex PCR; TCRdb's version includes in-frame clones alone and lacks a portion of them. The sample lists about 150,000 clones, more than 75% occurring once. The sample was peripheral blood, taken on day 0 of MenACWY control vaccination. The TCR sequence derives from an adult in good health. The rearrangement joins TRBV28 to TRBJ2-3; D may be TRBD1 (5 bases). CDR3 nucleotides: TGTGCCAGCAGCCCAGACAGAATACGCACAGATACGCAGTATTTT. Amino acid sequence: CASSPDRIRTDTQYF.